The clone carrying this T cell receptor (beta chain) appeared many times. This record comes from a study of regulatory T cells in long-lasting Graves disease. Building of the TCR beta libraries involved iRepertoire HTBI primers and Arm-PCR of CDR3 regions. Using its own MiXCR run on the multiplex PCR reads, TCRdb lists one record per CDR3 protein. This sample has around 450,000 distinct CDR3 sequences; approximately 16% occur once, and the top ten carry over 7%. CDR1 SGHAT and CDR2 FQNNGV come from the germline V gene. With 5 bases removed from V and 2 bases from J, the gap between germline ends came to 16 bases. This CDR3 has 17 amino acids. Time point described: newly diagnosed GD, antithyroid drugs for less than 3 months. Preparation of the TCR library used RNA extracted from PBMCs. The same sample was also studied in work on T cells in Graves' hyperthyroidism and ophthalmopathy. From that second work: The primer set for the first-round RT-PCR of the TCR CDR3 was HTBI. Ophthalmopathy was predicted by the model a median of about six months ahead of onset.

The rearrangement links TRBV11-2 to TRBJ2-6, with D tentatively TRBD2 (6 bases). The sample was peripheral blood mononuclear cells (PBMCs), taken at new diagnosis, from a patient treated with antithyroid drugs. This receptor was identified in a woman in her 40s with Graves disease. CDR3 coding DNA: TGTGCCAGCAGCCTCAGGTGGGAGGTGGCTGGGGCCAACGTCCTGACTTTC. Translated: CASSLRWEVAGANVLTF. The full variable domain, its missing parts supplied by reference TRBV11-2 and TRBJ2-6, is EAGVAQSPRYKIIEKRQSVAFWCNPISGHATLYWYQQILGQGPKLLIQFQNNGVVDDSQLPKDRFSAERLKGVDSTLKIQPAKLEDSAVYLCASSLRWEVAGANVLTFGAGSRLTVL.